These 18 T cell receptor beta chains came from one sample sequenced in a study of CD8 T cells in Susac syndrome. After extraction with the RNeasy kit, roughly 0.45 to 1 ug of the RNA was reverse transcribed using random hexamers. In TCRdb, the immunoSEQ multiplex PCR reads were re-called with MiXCR into one record per CDR3 protein. The sample includes fewer than 250,000 distinct CDR3 sequences, over 85% of them seen just once. Sequencing was carried out using CD4+ T cells from PBMCs. The receptor set was obtained from a human donor in good health.

This clonotype has just one count. V usage is TRBV30 and J usage is TRBJ1-6, with TRBD1 matching over 8 bases. This CDR3 has 16 amino acids. Germline-derived CDR1 and CDR2 are GTSNPN and SVGIG (reference sequence). The ends lost 4 bases at V and 0 bases at J; junction bases unmatched: 5. Here the CDR3 DNA reads TGTGCCTGGACCGGACAGGGCAACTCCTATAATTCACCCCTCCACTTT. Its protein is CAWTGQGNSYNSPLHF. The full variable domain, with the rest looked up from reference TRBV30 and TRBJ1-6, is SQTIHQWPATLVQPVGSPLSLECTVEGTSNPNLYWYRQAAGRGLQLLFYSVGIGQISSEVPQNLSASRPQDRQFILSSKKLLLSDSGFYLCAWTGQGNSYNSPLHFGNGTRLTVT.

The genes are TRBV24-1 and TRBJ2-3, with 8 bases aligning to TRBD1. This CDR3 region has 14 residues. Germline trimming cut 4 bases from V and 6 bases from J; bases unmatched to any gene: 5. Germline CDR1 reads KGHDR; CDR2 reads SFDVKD. This CDR3 is CATSEQGAGDTQYF. In DNA, the CDR3 is TGTGCCACCAGTGAGCAGGGGGCTGGGGATACGCAGTATTTT.

The chain links TRBV3-1 to TRBJ2-1; perhaps TRBD2 as D (6 bases). The CDR3 runs to 17 residues. Germline V gene sequence: CDR1 LGHDT, CDR2 YNNKEL (reference sequence). Deletions cut 4 bases from V and 10 bases from J, with 26 bases between. CDR3 sequence (DNA): TGTGCCAGCAGCCCTAGGTCGGGACTCTCGGCCCCTCGCGAGCAGTTCTTC. It encodes CASSPRSGLSAPREQFF.

This clonotype showed up just once. The rearrangement links TRBV5-1 to TRBJ2-7; 9 bases agree with TRBD1. The CDR3 has 15 residues. With 0 bases clipped from V and 1 base from J, the junction kept 2 bases outside the gene matches. The germline CDR1 and CDR2 sequences are SGHRS and YFSETQ. DNA of the CDR3: TGCGCCAGCAGCTTGGGGGGACAGGGTTCCTACGAGCAGTACTTC. Amino acids: CASSLGGQGSYEQYF.

V gene TRBV6-2 or TRBV6-3 combines with J gene TRBJ2-7, with 7 bases lining up with TRBD2. The CDR3 covers 13 residues. The V and J ends lost 10 bases and 5 bases, in that order; junction bases with no gene match: 11. CDR1 is MNHEY, CDR2 SVGEGT, per germline. This chain's CDR3 is CATGSGEGNEQYV. CDR3 coding DNA: TGTGCCACCGGCAGCGGGGAGGGGAACGAGCAGTACGTC.

The V gene is TRBV30, the J gene TRBJ1-6; 7 nucleotides line up with TRBD1. This CDR3 has 13 amino acids. From germline, CDR1 is GTSNPN and CDR2 SVGIG (reference sequence). Trimming at V came to 3 bases and at J to 7 bases, leaving 3 bases not matched to a gene. CDR3 DNA: TGTGCCTGGAGGGGACAGATCAATTCACCCCTCCACTTT. It translates to CAWRGQINSPLHF.

The CDR3 DNA sequence: TGTGCCAGCAGCCGAAACGATTCACCCCTCCACTTT. Protein: CASSRNDSPLHF. The chain carries TRBV7-8 and TRBJ1-6; D remains unclear. Trimming removed 5 bases at V and 8 bases at J, with 7 bases between. The germline V gene encodes CDR1 SGHVS and CDR2 FQNEAQ. This CDR3 comprises 12 residues.

The chain combines TRBV3-1 with TRBJ2-1, with D perhaps TRBD1 or TRBD2 (5 bases each). This CDR3 region has 17 residues. Trimming cost V 0 bases and J 7 bases, with 19 bases left between them. Germline CDR1 and CDR2: LGHDT and YNNKEL (reference sequence). The CDR3 sequence is CASSQDPARATGNEQFF. CDR3 coding DNA: TGTGCCAGCAGCCAAGATCCCGCCAGGGCGACGGGGAATGAGCAGTTCTTC.

This clonotype showed up just once. V gene TRBV28 combines with J gene TRBJ2-3; 9 bases fit TRBD1. After removal of 5 bases from V and 2 bases from J, the junction contained 8 bases not matched to a gene. Germline V gene sequence: CDR1 MDHEN, CDR2 SYDVKM. This CDR3 has 16 residues. The CDR3 loop is CASSRTGTGSTDTQYF. The CDR3 region has the DNA TGTGCCAGCAGTCGCACCGGGACAGGGTCCACAGATACGCAGTATTTT.

The chain recombines TRBV20-1 with TRBJ2-4; a possible D gene is TRBD2 (7 bases). V lost 3 bases, J lost 8 bases, and 14 bases lay in between. This CDR3 comprises 13 residues. Germline V gene sequence: CDR1 DFQATT, CDR2 SNEGSKA (reference sequence). The DNA for the CDR3 is TGCAGTGCTAGCGGGGGGCGGAGGGACATTCAGTACTTC. It yields the protein CSASGGRRDIQYF.

This chain links TRBV7-2 with TRBJ2-1; 7 nucleotides agree with TRBD2. The CDR3 runs to 14 residues. With 5 bases clipped from V and 0 bases from J, the junction kept 1 base outside the gene matches. Per the germline V gene, CDR1 is SGHTA and CDR2 is FQGNSA. The CDR3 bases are TGTGCCAGCAGCCGGGGGGACTCCTACAATGAGCAGTTCTTC. Protein: CASSRGDSYNEQFF.

The chain joins TRBV12-3 or TRBV12-4 to TRBJ2-2; 9 bases agree with TRBD1. The CDR3 totals 17 residues. V gave up 1 base and J gave up 5 bases; unmatched junction bases: 8. The CDR3 reads CASSLVLTGGRTGELFF. In DNA, the CDR3 is TGTGCCAGCAGTTTAGTCCTCACAGGGGGCAGGACCGGGGAGCTGTTTTTT.

V is TRBV5-1 and J is TRBJ2-1; possibly TRBD2 for D (6 bases). Germline loops: CDR1 SGHRS, CDR2 YFSETQ. This CDR3 has 15 amino acids. The V end lost 7 bases, the J end lost 0 bases, and 14 bases lay between the germline ends. The CDR3 region is CASSSGDHSYNEQFF. In nucleotides, the CDR3 is TGCGCCAGCTCCTCGGGGGACCACTCCTACAATGAGCAGTTCTTC.

This clonotype was seen a single time. This rearrangement joins TRBV7-2 to TRBJ1-3; TRBD1 might be the D (5 bases). Germline CDR1 is SGHTA and CDR2 is FQGNSA. Trimming pared 5 bases from V and 0 bases from J, leaving 11 bases between. The CDR3 contains 15 residues. The CDR3 loop is CASSPTANSGNTIYF. The DNA of the CDR3 is TGTGCCAGCAGCCCGACAGCTAACTCTGGAAACACCATATATTTT.

The chain joins TRBV4-2 to TRBJ2-3; D assignment may be TRBD1 or TRBD2 (7 bases each). Trimming left V 0 bases short and J 6 bases short, with 22 bases between. CDR3 size: 18 residues. CDR1 is LGHNA and CDR2 is YNFKEQ in the germline V gene. CDR3 sequence (DNA): TGTGCCAGCAGCCAAGATGGGACAGCGGGACCTGGGGGGGATACGCAGTATTTT. Translated, it gives CASSQDGTAGPGGDTQYF.

This sequence joins TRBV28 and TRBJ1-1; no definite D call. The CDR3 contains 13 residues. CDR1 is MDHEN and CDR2 is SYDVKM in the germline V gene. V lost 5 bases and J 5 bases, leaving 12 bases between the germline ends. The CDR3 bases are TGTGCCAGCAGTAACCTTCCGAGAACTGAAGCTTTCTTT. Translation gives CASSNLPRTEAFF.

The V call is TRBV2, the J call TRBJ2-3; no definite D call. The CDR3 loop spans 15 amino acids. Trimming took 5 bases from V and 0 from J, leaving 12 bases between them. Germline V gives CDR1 SNHLY, CDR2 FYNNEI. The CDR3 loop is CASSLDRSSTDTQYF. The CDR3 region has the DNA TGTGCCAGCAGTCTGGACCGCTCTAGCACAGATACGCAGTATTTT.

V usage is TRBV28 and J usage is TRBJ2-5; a weak D match, TRBD1 (6 bases). Germline V CDR1 and CDR2: MDHEN, SYDVKM. The CDR3 spans 14 residues. V lost 5 bases and J lost 5, with 15 bases in between. The CDR3 DNA reads as TGTGCCAGCAGTGTGGACAGAGTTCTCGAGACCCAGTACTTC. Its protein is CASSVDRVLETQYF.